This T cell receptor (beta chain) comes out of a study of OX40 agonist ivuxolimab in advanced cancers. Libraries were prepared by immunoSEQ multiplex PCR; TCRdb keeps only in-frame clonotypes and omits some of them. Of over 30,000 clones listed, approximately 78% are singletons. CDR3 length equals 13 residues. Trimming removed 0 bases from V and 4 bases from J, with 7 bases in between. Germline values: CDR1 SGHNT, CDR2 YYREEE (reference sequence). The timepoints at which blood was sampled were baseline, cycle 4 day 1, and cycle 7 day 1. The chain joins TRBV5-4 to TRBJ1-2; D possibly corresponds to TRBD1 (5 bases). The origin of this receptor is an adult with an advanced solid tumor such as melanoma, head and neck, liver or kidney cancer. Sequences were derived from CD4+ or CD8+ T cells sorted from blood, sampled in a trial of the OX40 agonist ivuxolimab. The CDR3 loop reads CASSLGGSYGYTF. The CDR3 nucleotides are TGTGCCAGCAGCTTGGGGGGGAGCTATGGCTACACCTTC.